This T cell receptor beta chain originates from a study of T cell repertoires in cytomegalovirus infection. Regarding the study as a whole: In two of eight donors, the top clonotype was HLA-C-restricted CMV-specific.

Germline-derived CDR1 and CDR2 are SGDLS and YYNGEE. V lost 4 bases, J lost 4 bases, and 7 bases stayed unmatched. CDR3 length: 16 amino acids. Via MiXCR, TCRdb re-called the reads, giving one row per CDR3 protein. The sample shows about 740,000 distinct CDR3 sequences, 35% to 40% of them seen only once. Points on this clonotype: The antigen remains unidentified.

V is TRBV9 and J is TRBJ1-5; 11 nucleotides match TRBD1. The sample consisted of PBMCs. This sequence originates from a human donor in good health (CMV status not recorded). Some clones in this sample may be carry-over from other donors' samples. DNA of the CDR3: TGTGCCAGCAGCAGAGGGACAGGGGGGATAAATCAGCCCCAGCATTTT. This gives the protein CASSRGTGGINQPQHF.